The 6 T cell receptor beta chains presented below share a single source sample, sequenced in a study of T cell changes during pregnancy in multiple sclerosis. The method was immunoSEQ multiplex PCR; TCRdb's version includes in-frame clones alone and lacks a portion of them. Here the sample spans 40,000 to 50,000 clones, roughly 90% being singletons. Sequencing was performed on CD8+ T cells from peripheral blood mononuclear cells, taken in the third trimester of pregnancy. These TCRs come from a female donor with multiple sclerosis, enrolled in a pregnancy study.

The rearrangement links TRBV6-5 to TRBJ2-2; tentatively, D is TRBD1 (5 bases). CDR3 length equals 14 residues. CDR1 is MNHEY, CDR2 SVGAGI, per germline. Trimming left V 2 bases short and J 6 bases short, with 10 bases between. The CDR3 sequence: CASSYHQGPGELFF. In DNA form, the CDR3 reads TGTGCCAGCAGTTACCACCAGGGCCCCGGGGAGCTGTTTTTT.

V usage is TRBV28 and J usage is TRBJ2-5; the D gene is possibly TRBD2 (6 bases). The ends were cut back, 2 bases at V and 5 bases at J, with 15 bases in the middle. CDR1 MDHEN and CDR2 SYDVKM come from the germline V gene. The CDR3 length is 15 residues. CDR3 residues: CASSLPLGLIETQYF. CDR3 coding DNA: TGTGCCAGCAGTTTACCACTCGGACTAATTGAGACCCAGTACTTC.

The V gene is TRBV19, the J gene TRBJ1-2; 9 bases fit TRBD1. CDR1 is LNHDA and CDR2 is SQIVND in the germline V gene (reference sequence). CDR3 length equals 15 residues. Trimming at V came to 3 bases and at J to 7 bases, leaving 9 bases not matched to a gene. CDR3 DNA: TGTGCCAGTAGTATTAGGACAGGGGTACTTAGTGGCTACACCTTC. As protein: CASSIRTGVLSGYTF. The whole variable domain, remainder taken from reference TRBV19 and TRBJ1-2, is DGGITQSPKYLFRKEGQNVTLSCEQNLNHDAMYWYRQDPGQGLRLIYYSQIVNDFQKGDIAEGYSVSREKKESFPLTVTSAQKNPTAFYLCASSIRTGVLSGYTFGSGTRLTVV.

V and J are TRBV4-3 and TRBJ1-1; D is ambiguous. This CDR3 spans 13 amino acids. V shed 1 base and J shed 3 bases, with 6 bases lying between them. Germline-derived CDR1 and CDR2 are LGHNA and YSLEER. CDR3 DNA sequence: TGCGCCAGCAGCCAAGGCGAGCACACTGAAGCTTTCTTT. It is translated as CASSQGEHTEAFF.

The CDR3 bases are TGTGCCAGCAGCTTATTGCTTGGCGGGGGGCACACAGATACGCAGTATTTT. It specifies CASSLLLGGGHTDTQYF. The chain recombines TRBV7-9 with TRBJ2-3; 8 bases align to TRBD2. Germline CDR1 reads SEHNR; CDR2 reads FQNEAQ (reference sequence). J was trimmed by 2 bases and V by 2 bases; bases with no gene match: 9. The CDR3 is 17 residues long.

This chain uses TRBV7-9 with TRBJ2-3; 8 bases line up with TRBD1. V was pared by 5 bases and J by 2 bases, with 12 bases of the junction left unmatched. The CDR3 length is 17 residues. Per germline, CDR1 SEHNR and CDR2 FQNEAQ (reference sequence). The DNA of the CDR3 is TGTGCCAGCAGCAATCCAGGACAGGGAGGACTCACAGATACGCAGTATTTT. Amino acid sequence: CASSNPGQGGLTDTQYF.